A selection of T cell receptor beta chains follows, all from one sample in a study of identical twins. In TCRdb, the 5' RACE reads were re-called with MiXCR into one record per CDR3 protein. The table has roughly 1,500,000 distinct CDR3 sequences, about 30% seen once. What was sequenced was cord blood. Every receptor here comes from a newborn girl in good health. Each CDR3 is given with its conserved first and last residue. D genes are given only for firm matches. Expanded clones get a size class; other rows say once, few or many, or leave the size out.

clone_size | d_call | j_call | v_call | cdr3_nt | cdr3_aa
- | - | TRBJ2-3 | TRBV6-1 | TGTGCCAGCAAAGTTCATAGCACAGATACGCAGTATTTT | CASKVHSTDTQYF
- | TRBD1 | TRBJ1-5 | TRBV20-1 | TGCAGTGCTTATCAGGGGGTCAATCAGCCCCAGCATTTT | CSAYQGVNQPQHF
- | TRBD2 | TRBJ2-1 | TRBV7-2 | TGTGCCAGCAGCTTACAAGGGACTAGCGGGGCCAATGAGCAGTTCTTC | CASSLQGTSGANEQFF
- | TRBD2 | TRBJ2-7 | TRBV20-1 | TGCAGTGCTAGAGTTCACGCCGGACTAGCCTCCTACGAGCAGTACTTC | CSARVHAGLASYEQYF
- | TRBD1 | TRBJ1-2 | TRBV5-1 | TGCGCCAGCAGCTGGACAGGGGGCGAGGGTGGCTACACCTTC | CASSWTGGEGGYTF
- | TRBD1 | TRBJ2-6 | TRBV27 | TGTGCCAGCGCCAGACAGGGGGCCTCTGGGGCCAACGTCCTGACTTTC | CASARQGASGANVLTF
- | - | TRBJ2-1 | TRBV4-1 | TGCGCCAGCAGCCAAGTCCCTACAGTACGCAATGAGCAGTTCTTC | CASSQVPTVRNEQFF
- | - | TRBJ2-3 | TRBV19 | TGTGCCAGTAGTATAGAGGGACTCCTTCCTACGCAGTATTTT | CASSIEGLLPTQYF
few | - | TRBJ2-4 | TRBV6-5 | TGTGCCAGCAAACTAGGGGCCCTAGCCAAAAACATTCAGTACTTC | CASKLGALAKNIQYF
- | - | TRBJ1-2 | TRBV10-2 | TGCGCCAGCAGTGAGTCGACACTCTATGGCTACACCTTC | CASSESTLYGYTF
- | - | TRBJ2-7 | TRBV29-1 | TGCAGCGTCGGCTGGAATCGAGGTAATGAGCAGTACTTC | CSVGWNRGNEQYF
few | - | TRBJ1-1 | TRBV29-1 | TGCAGCGTTGCAGGGAGGACGTCGGACACTGAAGCTTTCTTT | CSVAGRTSDTEAFF
few | - | TRBJ2-7 | TRBV25-1 | TGTGCCAGCAGTGACGACAGGAGCTCCTACGAGCAGTACTTC | CASSDDRSSYEQYF
few | - | TRBJ2-5 | TRBV5-6 | TGTGCCAGCAGCTTGCCGGGATATTTCGAGACCCAGTACTTC | CASSLPGYFETQYF
few | - | TRBJ2-3 | TRBV20-1 | TGCAGTGCTAGAAAGGCCCGGGGGCTCACAGATACGCAGTATTTT | CSARKARGLTDTQYF
few | - | TRBJ1-5 | TRBV28 | TGTGCCAGCAGTTTATGGGCAGGGGGCAATCAGCCCCAGCATTTT | CASSLWAGGNQPQHF
few | - | TRBJ2-7 | TRBV12-3/TRBV12-4 | TGTGCCAGCAGTTTCGAGACGGTCTACGAGCAGTACTTC | CASSFETVYEQYF
- | TRBD1 | TRBJ1-2 | TRBV9 | TGTGCCAGCAGCGATGACAGGGCTGGCTACACCTTC | CASSDDRAGYTF
once | TRBD2 | TRBJ2-1 | TRBV28 | TGTGCCAGCAGTCGTCCCTGGGGACTAGCGGGATCCTACAATGAGCAGTTCTTC | CASSRPWGLAGSYNEQFF
- | - | TRBJ2-1 | TRBV7-9 | TGTGCCAGCAGCCCCTTCAGGACAGTCGGCGAGAATGAGCAGTTCTTC | CASSPFRTVGENEQFF
once | TRBD2 | TRBJ2-3 | TRBV2 | TGTGCCAGCAGGCCTGGACTAGCGGGAGCAGGTACGCAGTATTTT | CASRPGLAGAGTQYF
- | TRBD1 | TRBJ1-1 | TRBV7-2 | TGTGCCAGCAGCTTTGGACAGGGGATGGGCACTGAAGCTTTCTTT | CASSFGQGMGTEAFF
- | - | TRBJ2-3 | TRBV3-1 | TGTGCCAGCAGCCACGACAGGTTATGGGGCACAGATACGCAGTATTTT | CASSHDRLWGTDTQYF
- | TRBD2 | TRBJ2-1 | TRBV2 | TGTGCCGGTCGGACTAGCGATTATGAGCAGTTCTTC | CAGRTSDYEQFF
- | - | TRBJ1-2 | TRBV7-9 | TGTGCCACCGGTACCTCCTATGGCTACACCTTC | CATGTSYGYTF
few | - | TRBJ2-1 | TRBV11-2 | TGTGCCAGCAGCATAGTCCGGGACCTGTTCCATGAGCAGTTCTTC | CASSIVRDLFHEQFF